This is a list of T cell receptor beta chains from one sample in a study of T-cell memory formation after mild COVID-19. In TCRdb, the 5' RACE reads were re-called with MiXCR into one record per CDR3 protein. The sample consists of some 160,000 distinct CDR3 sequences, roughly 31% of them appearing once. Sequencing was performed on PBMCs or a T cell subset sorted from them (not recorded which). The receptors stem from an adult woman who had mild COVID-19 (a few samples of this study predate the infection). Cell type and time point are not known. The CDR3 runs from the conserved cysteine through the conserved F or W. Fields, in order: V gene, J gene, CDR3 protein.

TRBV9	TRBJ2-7	CASSVGGRQYEQYF
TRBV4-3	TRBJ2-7	CASSPSPGQETYEQYF
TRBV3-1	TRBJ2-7	CASSQPGQGSYEQYF
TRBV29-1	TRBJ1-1	CSVEFSSRGNTEAFF
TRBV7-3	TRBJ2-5	CASSRDRGEQETQYF
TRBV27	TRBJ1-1	CASSSWLKMRDTEAFF
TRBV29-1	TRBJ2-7	CSVKSEQYF
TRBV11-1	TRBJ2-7	CASSVRTSVSSYEQYF
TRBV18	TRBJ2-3	CASSTRTGGGTDTQYF
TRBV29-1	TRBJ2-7	CSVDERGGPKGSYEQYF
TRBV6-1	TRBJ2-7	CASRGTSYYEQYF
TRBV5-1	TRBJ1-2	CASSLGVGSNYGYTF
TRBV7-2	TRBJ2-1	CASSLGGTAYNEQFF
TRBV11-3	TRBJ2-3	CASSSPGSTDTQYF
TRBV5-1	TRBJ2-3	CASARDRSTDTQYF
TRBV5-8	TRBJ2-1	CASSLSLAESYEQFF
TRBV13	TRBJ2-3	CASSLMWLAGADPSNTQYF
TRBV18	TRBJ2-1	CASSPPLGSGYNEQFF
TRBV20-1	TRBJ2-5	CSARLRTSGIYWEETQYF
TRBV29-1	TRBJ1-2	CSVADSFYGYTF
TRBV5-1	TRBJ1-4	CASSLGQHNEKLFF
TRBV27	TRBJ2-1	CASSLSFWSSYNEQFF
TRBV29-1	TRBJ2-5	CSVELSGSWETQYF
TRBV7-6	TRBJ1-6	CASSLGQNYNSPLHF
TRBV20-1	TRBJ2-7	CSARGTGQGYEQYF
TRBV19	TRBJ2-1	CASSRTGSHNEQFF
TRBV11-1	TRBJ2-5	CASRDPQGAETQYF
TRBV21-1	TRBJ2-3	CASSCRDRGAAKQYF
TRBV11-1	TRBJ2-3	CASSLLQADTQYF
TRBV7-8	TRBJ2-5	CASSFRWGGKETQYF
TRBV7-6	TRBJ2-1	CASSPRVGVSYNEQFF
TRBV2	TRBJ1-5	CASSERTGGNQPQHF
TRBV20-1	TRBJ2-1	CSARSLWSYNEQFF
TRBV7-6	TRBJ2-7	CASSPSGTGYEQYF
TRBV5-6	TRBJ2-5	CASSSNLLAGGGETQYF
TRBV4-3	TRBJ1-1	CASSRGTGDTNTEAFF
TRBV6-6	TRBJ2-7	CASSYSTAGGEQYF
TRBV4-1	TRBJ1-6	CASSQDSPLHF
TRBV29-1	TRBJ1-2	CSVSNTGDYTF
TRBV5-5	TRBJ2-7	CASSLTGGTGEQYF
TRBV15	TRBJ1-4	CATSSRRGTNEKLFF
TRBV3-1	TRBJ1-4	CASSQVIGQGGTLFF